This TCR beta chain was recorded in a study of Tregs in tolerant kidney transplant recipients (dated by TCRdb to between 2019 and 2020). In the study overall: The study applied TCRbeta sequencing to find donor-specific regulatory T cells before combined kidney and bone marrow transplantation and then followed those same cells after transplant. In a few healthy controls, several methods of expanding Tregs specific for an allogeneic donor were compared by TCRbeta repertoire sequencing. Beyond this particular receptor, the publication reports: Expanding Tregs with activated donor B cells appeared to identify the most biologically relevant and donor-specific TCRbeta repertoire. Because the study included only a small number of patients, the results must be confirmed in larger populations and under other immunosuppression protocols. Although technical replication error seemed to be minimal, the question of biological reproducibility was not addressed directly.

Looking up the germline V gene (reference sequence) yields CDR1 SGHAT and CDR2 FQDESV. V was cut back by 5 bases and J by 4 bases, leaving a gap of 25 bases between them. The CDR3 sequence holds 18 residues, the cysteine and phenylalanine included. Just CDR3 DNA is preserved here, 54 bases in frame from base 1. For TCRbeta CDR3 sequencing, genomic DNA was extracted from sorted cells using the QIAGEN DNeasy Blood and Tissue Kit. High-throughput TCRbeta CDR3 sequencing, including PCR amplification with bias correction and internal controls, was performed commercially through immunoSEQ. The authors' analysis ran thus. Unique productive TCRbeta sequences were defined by CDR3 nucleotide sequence when primers matched and otherwise by CDR3 amino acid sequence together with Vbeta and Jbeta genes. As a correction for sorting error, sequences shared between sorted populations at a frequency ratio of 2:1 or less were discarded, and the remaining shared sequences were assigned to the higher population. Sequences were defined as donor-reactive when expanded at least 5-fold in CFSE-low cells versus unstimulated cells and present at a frequency of at least 0.01% in CFSE-low cells. Repertoire divergence was quantified by Jensen-Shannon divergence calculated from the top 100 TCRbeta sequences ranked by frequency. For samples with multiple sequencing runs, sorting error was corrected separately for each run before the runs were pooled. Sourced from immuneACCESS, this table was stored by TCRdb with only in-frame sequences that have V and J called. A share of the clones is absent; for the studies checked, an unresolved V gene accounts for under half, and the remainder has no known explanation. V and J calls and clone size are given by that table; D and trimming were obtained from the DNA. Counted in this sample were under 300,000 clones; 80% to 85% of them appeared once. Together, the top ten hold roughly 0.67% of the sample.

Thawed PBMCs were FACS-sorted into unstimulated Tregs (CD4+CD25+CD127-), CD4+ non-Tregs (CD4+CD25-), CD4 cells and CD8 cells. Healthy control blood was obtained either as purchased buffy coats or from healthy volunteers. Healthy control blood was processed to PBMCs with a Ficoll density gradient and then cryopreserved, whereas patient PBMCs were collected both before and after transplant. As to this clone: The clone's antigen remains unknown. No quality values exist for individual bases; no much larger clone is one base distant.

This receptor chain uses TRBV11-1 and TRBJ2-3; the best D guess is TRBD2, with 6 bases matching. The sequence was obtained from a human donor in good health. Sequencing input: CD4+ T cells from blood. The bases are TGTGCCAGCAGCCCACCCCGGGGGTATCCCGGAGGTCCAGATACGCAGTATTTT. Its coded protein is CASSPPRGYPGGPDTQYF.